A single sample gave rise to the 23 T cell receptor beta chains below, sequenced in a study of patients and donors after allogeneic stem cell transplantation. From the RT-PCR reads, TCRdb called clonotypes with MiXCR, one entry per CDR3 protein. The sample includes about a million distinct CDR3 sequences, around 17% of them seen just once. The specimen was blood, either unsorted or a sorted T cell fraction (not recorded which). These receptors were obtained from a human donor who was either an allogeneic HSCT recipient or a stem cell or donor lymphocyte infusion donor (not recorded which). It is not recorded whose cells these are; they may come from a transplant donor.

This clonotype was seen a few times. This chain connects TRBV18 to TRBJ2-7; maybe TRBD2 (6 bases). This CDR3 is built from 14 residues. The V gene lost 5 bases and the J gene lost 0 bases, with 11 bases spanning the gap. Germline CDR1 and CDR2: KGHSH and LQKENI. The CDR3 DNA sequence: TGTGCCAGCTCAGGGCGGGACGGCTCCTACGAGCAGTACTTC. Encoded protein: CASSGRDGSYEQYF.

This clonotype was detected ten times or more. This chain links TRBV20-1 with TRBJ2-3; no clear D. The CDR3 is 12 residues long. The V gene lost 0 bases and the J gene lost 5 bases, with 6 bases spanning the gap. Germline assignment: CDR1 DFQATT and CDR2 SNEGSKA (reference sequence). The chain's CDR3 is CSARDRGDTQYF. CDR3 coding DNA: TGCAGTGCTAGAGATCGAGGAGATACGCAGTATTTT.

This clonotype was observed a few times. One junction end disagrees with the germline gene, perhaps due to a read error. The rearrangement joins TRBV12-5 to TRBJ1-2; D uncertain. The germline V gene encodes CDR1 LGHNT and CDR2 FRNRAP. There are 12 residues in the CDR3. The CDR3, as DNA: TGTGCTAGTGGTTTGGCTTGGAATGGTTACACCTTC. Its translation: CASGLAWNGYTF. Full variable domain (remainder filled in from reference TRBV12-5 and TRBJ1-2): DARVTQTPRHKVTEMGQEVTMRCQPILGHNTVFWYRQTMMQGLELLAYFRNRAPLDDSGMPKDRFSAEMPDATLATLKIQPSEPRDSAVYFCASGLAWNGYTFGSGTRLTVV.

V is TRBV7-9 and J is TRBJ2-2; D unclear. V was cut by 5 bases and J by 4 bases, with 11 bases left in between. The CDR3 has 14 residues. Per germline, CDR1 SEHNR and CDR2 FQNEAQ (reference sequence). The CDR3 coding sequence is TGTGCCAGCAGCACTATAGACGGCACCGGGGAGCTGTTTTTT. Amino acid sequence: CASSTIDGTGELFF.

This chain connects TRBV28 to TRBJ2-7, with a possible D match to TRBD2 (5 bases). CDR1 and CDR2 (germline): MDHEN, SYDVKM. The CDR3 totals 15 residues. Trimming removed 4 bases at V and 0 bases at J, with 13 bases between. The CDR3, as DNA: TGTGCCAGCAGTTCATGGGCGGGCAGCTCCTACGAGCAGTACTTC. The encoded protein is CASSSWAGSSYEQYF.

This chain connects TRBV5-1 to TRBJ2-5; possibly TRBD2 for D (5 bases). The CDR3 spans 14 residues. CDR1 is SGHRS and CDR2 is YFSETQ in the germline V gene. Trimming removed 2 bases at V and 5 bases at J, with 13 bases between. In DNA form, the CDR3 reads TGCGCCAGCAGCTTAACCAGAGGGCTGGAGACCCAGTACTTC. It codes for CASSLTRGLETQYF.

This clonotype was counted between two and nine times. This chain links TRBV5-1 with TRBJ2-1, with 8 bases lining up with TRBD2. With 4 bases clipped from V and 5 bases from J, the junction kept 14 bases outside the gene matches. The CDR3 contains 17 residues. Germline V gene lookup returns CDR1 SGHRS and CDR2 YFSETQ. The CDR3 sequence is CASSGGQIAGLHNEQFF. The CDR3 DNA reads as TGCGCCAGCAGCGGGGGACAAATAGCGGGGCTTCACAATGAGCAGTTCTTC. Full variable domain (rest looked up from reference TRBV5-1 and TRBJ2-1): KAGVTQTPRYLIKTRGQQVTLSCSPISGHRSVSWYQQTPGQGLQFLFEYFSETQRNKGNFPGRFSGRQFSNSRSEMNVSTLELGDSALYLCASSGGQIAGLHNEQFFGPGTRLTVL.

The J gene is TRBJ1-1, the V gene TRBV7-9; D call uncertain. Germline CDR1 SEHNR, CDR2 FQNEAQ (reference sequence). V was clipped by 5 bases and J by 8 bases, with 9 bases between them. The CDR3 is 11 residues long. CDR3 sequence: CASSPPREAFF. Here the CDR3 DNA reads TGTGCCAGCAGCCCACCCAGGGAAGCTTTCTTT.

The chain carries TRBV6-5 and TRBJ2-5; the D is unclear. Germline values: CDR1 MNHEY, CDR2 SVGAGI. V was cut by 0 bases and J by 4 bases, with 9 bases left in between. The CDR3 length is 14 residues. CDR3 sequence: CASSYSSFGETQYF. The CDR3 DNA reads as TGTGCCAGCAGTTACTCGAGCTTTGGAGAGACCCAGTACTTC.

The table lists this clonotype with a few counts. This chain connects TRBV20-1 to TRBJ2-7; 7 bases map to TRBD2. Germline CDR1 is DFQATT and CDR2 is SNEGSKA (reference sequence). After removal of 2 bases from V and 2 bases from J, the junction contained 6 bases not matched to a gene. This CDR3 region has 14 residues. CDR3 in DNA: TGCAGTGCTAGACTCGGGGGGAATACCTACGAGCAGTACTTC. Residues: CSARLGGNTYEQYF.

CDR3 sequence: CSASEGIYEQYF. CDR3 bases: TGCAGTGCTAGCGAGGGGATCTACGAGCAGTACTTC. The chain links TRBV20-1 to TRBJ2-7, with D possibly being TRBD1 or TRBD2 (5 bases each). The CDR3 covers 12 residues. Trimming stripped 3 bases from V and 3 bases from J, with 9 bases between. Germline-derived CDR1 and CDR2 are DFQATT and SNEGSKA (reference sequence).

V is TRBV7-9 and J is TRBJ2-3; 9 nucleotides match TRBD2. V gave up 4 bases and J gave up 0 bases; unmatched junction bases: 5. The CDR3 has 16 residues. Germline-derived CDR1 and CDR2 are SEHNR and FQNEAQ (reference sequence). Here the CDR3 DNA reads TGTGCCAGCAGCTCCGGGACTAGCAGAAGCACAGATACGCAGTATTTT. Its protein product is CASSSGTSRSTDTQYF.

This chain uses TRBV6-1 with TRBJ2-1, with TRBD1 matching 8 bases. V lost 7 bases, J lost 3 bases, and 5 bases stayed unmatched. The CDR3 is 14 amino acids. Germline V gene sequence: CDR1 MNHNS, CDR2 SASEGT. The CDR3 reads CASNGQGDYNEQFF. CDR3 DNA: TGTGCCAGCAATGGACAGGGCGACTACAATGAGCAGTTCTTC.

This clonotype was detected a few times. This chain connects TRBV12-3 or TRBV12-4 to TRBJ1-1; TRBD1 matches 9 bases. V trimming: 3 bases; J trimming: 6 bases; junction bases outside the gene matches: 11. The CDR3 length is 16 residues. CDR3 DNA sequence: TGTGCCAGCAGTTTCGGGGACAGGGTGGGGAAGCCTGAAGCTTTCTTT. Amino acid sequence: CASSFGDRVGKPEAFF.

This chain joins TRBV7-2 and TRBJ2-2; 7 nucleotides match TRBD1. The CDR3 consists of 16 residues. J gave up 5 bases and V 5 bases, and 11 bases lay outside the gene matches. CDR1 is SGHTA, CDR2 FQGNSA, per germline. As DNA, the CDR3 is TGTGCCAGCAGCCAGAGAACAGGGGTCGAGACCGGGGAGCTGTTTTTT. Encoded protein: CASSQRTGVETGELFF.

In its sample, this clonotype was seen many times. The rearrangement uses TRBV27 and TRBJ2-7; TRBD2 aligns across 9 bases. CDR3 size: 14 residues. The V gene's germline CDR1 is MNHEY and CDR2 SMNVEV (reference sequence). After removal of 6 bases from V and 1 base from J, the junction contained 4 bases not matched to a gene. The CDR3 nucleotides are TGTGCCAGCAGCCTTAGCGGGGGTTCCTACGAGCAGTACTTC. Its translation: CASSLSGGSYEQYF.

There are a few counts of this clonotype. The chain uses TRBV11-3 and TRBJ2-1, with 11 nucleotides matching TRBD2. The V gene's germline CDR1 is SGHNT and CDR2 YENEEA. The CDR3 consists of 16 residues. V gave up 5 bases and J gave up 7 bases; unmatched junction bases: 10. CDR3 region: CASSLVLAGVDNEQFF. CDR3 bases: TGTGCCAGCAGCCTAGTACTAGCGGGAGTGGATAATGAGCAGTTCTTC.

This clonotype appeared a few times. This chain connects TRBV7-9 to TRBJ1-2; D remains ambiguous. This CDR3 contains 14 residues. Germline-derived CDR1 and CDR2 are SEHNR and FQNEAQ (reference sequence). Trimming took off 1 base at V and 7 bases at J, with 13 bases between the two ends. CDR3 loop: CASSLVLPHGGYTF. In nucleotides, the CDR3 is TGTGCCAGCAGCTTAGTACTACCGCATGGTGGCTACACCTTC.

This clonotype came up many times. The V and J genes are TRBV20-1 and TRBJ2-3, with 7 bases lining up with TRBD2. Germline V gene sequence: CDR1 DFQATT, CDR2 SNEGSKA (reference sequence). V lost 0 bases to trimming and J lost 3 bases; unmatched junction nucleotides: 9. There are 16 residues in the CDR3. CDR3 region: CSARDLTRLATDTQYF. CDR3 sequence (DNA): TGCAGTGCTAGAGATTTGACGAGACTAGCAACAGATACGCAGTATTTT.

The sample holds a few counts of this clonotype. The chain carries TRBV19 and TRBJ2-1, with D possibly matching TRBD2 (5 bases). Germline V gives CDR1 LNHDA, CDR2 SQIVND (reference sequence). CDR3 size: 16 residues. V shed 0 bases and J shed 7 bases, with 16 bases lying between them. The CDR3 region has the DNA TGTGCCAGTAGTATAGATTTGCAAAGGAGAGGGAATGAGCAGTTCTTC. It specifies CASSIDLQRRGNEQFF. The full variable domain, with the rest looked up from reference TRBV19 and TRBJ2-1, is DGGITQSPKYLFRKEGQNVTLSCEQNLNHDAMYWYRQDPGQGLRLIYYSQIVNDFQKGDIAEGYSVSREKKESFPLTVTSAQKNPTAFYLCASSIDLQRRGNEQFFGPGTRLTVL.

This clonotype has more than one count but fewer than ten. The chain has TRBV10-3 and TRBJ1-6; tentatively, D is TRBD1 (6 bases). The CDR3 length is 14 residues. The germline V gene has CDR1 ENHRY and CDR2 SYGVKD. Trimming removed 6 bases at V and 6 bases at J, with 12 bases between. Here the CDR3 DNA reads TGTGCCATCAGCTTGACAGGCGCTAATTCACCCCTCCACTTT. Amino acid sequence: CAISLTGANSPLHF.

This clonotype showed up just a few times. The rearrangement uses TRBV4-3 and TRBJ2-7; 7 bases map to TRBD1. Germline V gives CDR1 LGHNA, CDR2 YSLEER. Unmatched junction bases numbered 8, after V lost 1 base and J lost 2 bases. The CDR3 is 16 amino acids. The CDR3 DNA reads as TGCGCCAGCAGCCAAGGCAAACCGGGACAGACCTACGAGCAGTACTTC. This gives the protein CASSQGKPGQTYEQYF.

V and J are TRBV12-3 or TRBV12-4 and TRBJ1-5; 8 bases map to TRBD1. The junction had 8 bases not matched to a gene; V was cut back by 8 bases and J by 5 bases. CDR3 length: 14 residues. The CDR3 region is CASSGGPGDQPQHF. The CDR3 region has the DNA TGTGCCAGCTCAGGGGGCCCTGGGGATCAGCCCCAGCATTTT.